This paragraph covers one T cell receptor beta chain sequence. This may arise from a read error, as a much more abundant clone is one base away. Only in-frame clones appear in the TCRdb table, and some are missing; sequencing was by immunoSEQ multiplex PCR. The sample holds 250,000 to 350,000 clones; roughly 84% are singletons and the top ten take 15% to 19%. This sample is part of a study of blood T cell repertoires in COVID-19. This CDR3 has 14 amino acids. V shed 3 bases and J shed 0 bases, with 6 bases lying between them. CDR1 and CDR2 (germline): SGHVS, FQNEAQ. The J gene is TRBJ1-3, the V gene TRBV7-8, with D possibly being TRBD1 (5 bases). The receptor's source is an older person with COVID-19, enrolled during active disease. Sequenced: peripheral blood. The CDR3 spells CASSFGASGNTIYF. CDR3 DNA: TGTGCCAGCAGCTTTGGGGCCTCTGGAAACACCATATATTTT.